This entry features one T cell receptor beta chain sequence. There are 16 residues in the CDR3. CDR1 is SGHRS, CDR2 YFSETQ, per germline. Trimming left V 9 bases short and J 2 bases short, with 21 bases between. Authors' analysis steps: Amplified reference gene primers provided the basis for estimating nucleated cell counts. Using immunoSEQ multiplex PCR, the repertoire was profiled, and TCRdb retains in-frame clones only, with some absent. V, J and clone size are those of that table, while D and trimming were read from the DNA. The sample carries more than 200,000 clones, approximately 83% recorded once. This record belongs to a study of blood T cell repertoires in COVID-19. Study context: Acute and convalescent COVID-19 specimens originated in the United States, Italy and Spain. In each case, the material was cDNA or gDNA derived from T cells, B-cell-depleted T cells, or PBMCs.

The sequence was obtained from a man in his fifties or sixties with active or convalescent COVID-19. The sequenced sample consisted of peripheral blood. The chain combines TRBV5-1 with TRBJ2-1, with D possibly TRBD2 on 6 matching bases. CDR3 in amino acids: CATKTTAGTAYNEQFF. CDR3 bases: TGCGCCACCAAAACGACAGCGGGCACTGCCTACAATGAGCAGTTCTTC.